This TCR beta chain was sequenced in a study of blood T cells in healthy people across ages. The CDR3 covers 14 residues. Germline CDR1 reads MGHRA; CDR2 reads YSYEKL. PCR was performed a second time for about 7 to 12 cycles using a sample-barcoded 5' primer and a J-beta primer mix. TCRdb re-analysed the 5' RACE reads in MiXCR, keeping a single row per CDR3 protein. This repertoire shows around 1.5 million distinct CDR3 sequences, roughly a third found once; its top ten account for over 9%. Overall study findings and caveats: The study lacked donor CMV status, which possibly confounded expanded clonotype changes. Strongly correlated with naive T cell percentage was TCR beta diversity. As age increased, TCR beta diversity per million T cells fell in a roughly linear fashion. PBMCs left unsorted prevented a conclusive naive versus antigen-experienced comparison.

This clonotype was counted only a few times. No antigen is known for it. The junction differs from germline at one of its ends, possibly a read error. The chain carries TRBV4-1 and TRBJ2-1; D unresolved. Material for sequencing was blood. This receptor was identified in a woman in her 30s in good health. The CDR3 sequence is CASSQDLGNNERFF. In DNA, the CDR3 is TGCGCCAGCAGCCAAGATCTAGGGAACAATGAGCGGTTCTTC.